This T cell receptor beta chain was recorded in a study of blood T cell repertoires in COVID-19. Study context: The United States, Italy and Spain supplied acute and convalescent COVID-19 samples.

As handled by the study authors: From reference gene primer amplification, estimates of nucleated cell counts were derived. The assay was immunoSEQ multiplex PCR, and TCRdb's table has in-frame clones only and misses some. V and J calls and clone size are copied from that table; D and trimming were computed from the DNA. The repertoire holds under 250,000 clones, with approximately 80% as singletons. V shed 6 bases and J shed 10 bases, with 9 bases lying between them. The CDR3 consists of 10 residues. The receptor comes from a human donor in a cohort sampled during active COVID-19. Sequenced input: peripheral blood. J is TRBJ1-1 and V is TRBV12-3 or TRBV12-4, with D hard to call. The CDR3 DNA reads as TGTGCCAGCAGCCGGTCCGGAGCTTTCTTT. It is translated as CASSRSGAFF.